This TCR beta chain was documented in a study of cytomegalovirus exposure and HLA in healthy donors. As regards this clone: The junction departs from the called germline gene at one end, perhaps through a read error.

PCR primers comprised 60 Vbeta and 13 Jbeta primers. Sequencing used immunoSEQ multiplex PCR; TCRdb keeps in-frame clones, though not all of them. The sample consists of 35,000 to 55,000 clones, 63% of them appearing once. In germline, CDR1 is SQVTM, CDR2 ANQGSEA. This CDR3 spans 14 amino acids. This rearrangement joins TRBV29-1 to TRBJ2-5; TRBD1 matches at 7 bases. This sequence originates from a man aged 55-75 years in good health and CMV-seropositive. Source material: PBMCs. In DNA, the CDR3 is TGCAGCGCGAGGGGGACAGCCTACCAAGAGACCCGGTACTTC. Amino acid sequence: CSARGTAYQETRYF.